The 11 T cell receptor beta chains presented below share a single source sample, sequenced in a study of T cell repertoires in cytomegalovirus infection. TCRdb ran MiXCR on the reads and lists one entry per CDR3 protein. The repertoire holds some 280,000 distinct CDR3 sequences, roughly 13% seen once, with about 10% in the top ten. The sequenced material came from PBMCs. The receptors shown here come from a human donor in good health (CMV status not recorded). Some clones in this sample may be carry-over from other donors' samples.

This clonotype has a count of ten or more. J is TRBJ2-7 and V is TRBV5-6; the D is unclear. The V and J ends lost 4 bases and 6 bases respectively, with 14 bases between them. CDR1 and CDR2 (germline): SGHDT, YYEEEE. The CDR3 is 13 amino acids. The CDR3 here is CASSPGPGGEQYF. The CDR3, as DNA: TGTGCCAGCAGCCCAGGACCAGGCGGCGAGCAGTACTTC.

This clonotype has just a few counts. V usage is TRBV19 and J usage is TRBJ2-5; 7 bases align to TRBD2. The trim removed 1 base at V and 7 bases at J, leaving 9 bases unmatched. The CDR3 runs to 15 residues. Germline assignment: CDR1 LNHDA and CDR2 SQIVND (reference sequence). DNA for the CDR3: TGTGCCAGTAGTATAGGACGACTCCCGGGGGGGACCCAGTACTTC. Amino acid sequence: CASSIGRLPGGTQYF.

This clonotype was picked up a small number of times. CDR3 coding DNA: TGTGCCAGCAGCTTAACTGCGGGGGGGTGGGATACGCAGTATTTT. Translating it yields CASSLTAGGWDTQYF. The chain is built from TRBV7-3 and TRBJ2-3; 9 nucleotides align to TRBD2. The CDR3 has 15 residues. The V and J ends lost 0 bases and 6 bases, in that order; junction bases with no gene match: 4. The germline gives CDR1 SGHTA, CDR2 FQGTGA. The full variable domain, rest sourced from reference TRBV7-3 and TRBJ2-3, is GAGVSQTPSNKVTEKGKYVELRCDPISGHTALYWYRQSLGQGPEFLIYFQGTGAADDSGLPNDRFFAVRPEGSVSTLKIQRTERGDSAVYLCASSLTAGGWDTQYFGPGTRLTVL.

This clonotype was seen at least ten times. V gene TRBV6-1 combines with J gene TRBJ1-1, with 10 positions matching TRBD1. Germline CDR1 reads MNHNS; CDR2 reads SASEGT. CDR3 length equals 17 residues. J lost 6 bases, V lost 6 bases, and 16 bases had no gene match. Here the CDR3 DNA reads TGTGCCAGCAGCCCGATGGGACAGGGGAAGAGAATAGCTGAAGCTTTCTTT. Translated, it gives CASSPMGQGKRIAEAFF.

As to this clonotype: A much larger clone differs by one base, so this may be a read error. This rearrangement joins TRBV7-9 to TRBJ1-6; D not certain. Germline values: CDR1 SEHNR, CDR2 FQNEAQ (reference sequence). The length of the CDR3 is 12 residues. This chain's CDR3 is CASSPLGSPLLF. In nucleotides, the CDR3 is TGTGCCAGCAGCCCTCTAGGGTCACCCCTCCTCTTT. Looking up the rest from reference TRBV7-9 and TRBJ1-6 gives the full variable domain: DTGVSQNPRHKITKRGQNVTFRCDPISEHNRLYWYRQTLGQGPEFLTYFQNEAQLEKSRLLSDRFSAERPKGSFSTLEIQRTEQGDSAMYLCASSPLGSPLLFGNGTRLTVT.

The table lists this clonotype with many counts. The chain joins TRBV7-2 to TRBJ1-6; D perhaps matches TRBD1 (5 bases). This CDR3 contains 15 residues. Germline CDR1 and CDR2: SGHTA and FQGNSA. V was shortened by 4 bases and J by 7 bases, with 14 bases between the two germline ends. The CDR3 reads CASSYTGTGNSPLHF. Here the CDR3 DNA reads TGTGCCAGCAGCTACACCGGGACGGGGAATTCACCCCTCCACTTT.

As for this clonotype: The junction departs from the called germline gene at one end, perhaps through a read error. V and J are TRBV3-1 and TRBJ2-4; D possibly uses TRBD1 or TRBD2 (6 bases each). Germline V gene lookup returns CDR1 LGHDT and CDR2 YNNKEL (reference sequence). The CDR3 has 13 residues. The CDR3 reads CASSQEEGGPSVF. The CDR3 bases are TGTGCCAGCAGCCAAGAGGAGGGGGGACCAAGCGTCTTC.

In its sample, this clonotype was seen once. The chain is built from TRBV28 and TRBJ1-1, with 7 bases aligning to TRBD1. Per the germline V gene, CDR1 is MDHEN and CDR2 is SYDVKM. Germline trimming cut 5 bases from V and 0 bases from J; bases unmatched to any gene: 6. The CDR3 consists of 15 residues. The CDR3 sequence: CASSPPTGMNTEAFF. The CDR3 region has the DNA TGTGCCAGCAGTCCTCCGACAGGGATGAACACTGAAGCTTTCTTT.

This clonotype has more than one count but fewer than ten. V gene TRBV29-1 combines with J gene TRBJ1-1; D unresolved. CDR1 is SQVTM, CDR2 ANQGSEA, per germline. Trimming stripped 3 bases from V and 5 bases from J, with 10 bases between. This CDR3 contains 12 residues. As DNA, the CDR3 is TGCAGCGTTGAGGAAGGACGGACTGAAGCTTTCTTT. The encoded protein is CSVEEGRTEAFF.

A few counts support this clonotype. The chain uses TRBV5-1 and TRBJ2-5, with D possibly being TRBD1 (6 bases). Germline CDR1 and CDR2: SGHRS and YFSETQ. The CDR3 sequence is 14 residues long. V lost 2 bases, J lost 5 bases, and 13 bases lay in between. In DNA, the CDR3 is TGCGCCAGCAGCTTCGGCAAAGGGGGTGAGACCCAGTACTTC. The encoded protein is CASSFGKGGETQYF.

This clonotype was recorded many times. The chain recombines TRBV7-9 with TRBJ2-7, with D possibly being TRBD1 (5 bases). V was shortened by 0 bases and J by 5 bases, with 11 bases between the two germline ends. CDR1 is SEHNR and CDR2 is FQNEAQ in the germline V gene (reference sequence). The CDR3 is 14 amino acids. The CDR3 DNA is TGTGCCAGCAGCTTAGCCGGGTCAGGGAACGAGCAGTACTTC. Translating gives CASSLAGSGNEQYF.